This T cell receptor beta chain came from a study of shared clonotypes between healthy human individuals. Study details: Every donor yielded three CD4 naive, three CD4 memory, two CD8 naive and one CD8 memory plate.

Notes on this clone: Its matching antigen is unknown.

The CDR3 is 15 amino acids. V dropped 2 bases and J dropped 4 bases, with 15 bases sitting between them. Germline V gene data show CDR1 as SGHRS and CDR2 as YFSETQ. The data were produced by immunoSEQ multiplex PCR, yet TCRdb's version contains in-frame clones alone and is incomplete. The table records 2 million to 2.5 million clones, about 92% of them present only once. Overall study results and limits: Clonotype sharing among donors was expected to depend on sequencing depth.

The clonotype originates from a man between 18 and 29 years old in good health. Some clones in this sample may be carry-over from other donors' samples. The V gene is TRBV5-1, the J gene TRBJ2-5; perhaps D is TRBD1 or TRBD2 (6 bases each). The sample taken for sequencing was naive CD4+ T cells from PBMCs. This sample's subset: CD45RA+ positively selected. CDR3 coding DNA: TGCGCCAGCAGCTTACGGACAGCCGGGGGAGAGACCCAGTACTTC. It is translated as CASSLRTAGGETQYF. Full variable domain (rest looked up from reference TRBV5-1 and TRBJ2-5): KAGVTQTPRYLIKTRGQQVTLSCSPISGHRSVSWYQQTPGQGLQFLFEYFSETQRNKGNFPGRFSGRQFSNSRSEMNVSTLELGDSALYLCASSLRTAGGETQYFGPGTRLLVL.